Listed below are T cell receptor beta chains from one sample, sequenced in a study of cytomegalovirus exposure and HLA in healthy donors. TCRdb's table, derived via immunoSEQ multiplex PCR, lists solely in-frame clones and lacks some. The sample carries fewer than 200,000 clones, 82% recorded once. The sample consisted of PBMCs. These TCRs come from a girl aged 2 to 9 in good health and CMV-seropositive. Both conserved end residues are part of each CDR3. The D gene is left open where the match is weak. A clone size is listed for some rows: how often the clone was seen (once, few, many), or a class if it is expanded.

CDR3aa	CDR3nt	v_gene	j_gene	abundance	d_gene
CAWSVRGTPQHF	TGTGCCTGGAGTGTAAGGGGTACGCCCCAGCATTTT	TRBV30	TRBJ1-5	-	-
CASSLTGSNTGELFF	TGTGCCAGCAGTTTAACGGGGTCTAACACCGGGGAGCTGTTTTTT	TRBV27	TRBJ2-2	-	-
CASTVEAGGGETQYF	TGTGCCAGCACGGTTGAGGCGGGAGGGGGGGAGACCCAGTACTTC	TRBV6-1	TRBJ2-5	-	TRBD2
CASSQDTWTSGFTDTQYF	TGTGCCAGCAGCCAAGATACCTGGACTAGCGGATTCACAGATACGCAGTATTTT	TRBV4-2	TRBJ2-3	-	TRBD2
CASSESGRTDTQYF	TGTGCCAGCAGTGAGAGCGGGAGAACAGATACGCAGTATTTT	TRBV6-4	TRBJ2-3	-	TRBD2
CASSLGGEAYGYTF	TGTGCCAGCAGCTTGGGAGGGGAGGCATATGGCTACACCTTC	TRBV7-2	TRBJ1-2	-	-
CASSPPTWRVHGYTF	TGTGCCAGCTCACCACCCACATGGAGGGTTCATGGCTACACCTTC	TRBV18	TRBJ1-2	once	-
CATSRGGPQQPQHF	TGTGCCACCAGCAGAGGGGGCCCACAACAGCCCCAGCATTTT	TRBV15	TRBJ1-5	-	-
CASSFNPRQSYTEAFF	TGTGCCAGCAGCTTTAACCCCCGACAGTCTTACACTGAAGCTTTCTTT	TRBV7-9	TRBJ1-1	-	-
CASSLFGLAGLETQYF	TGTGCCAGCAGCCTCTTCGGACTAGCGGGTTTAGAGACCCAGTACTTC	TRBV14	TRBJ2-5	-	TRBD2
CASSYISTTAYGYTF	TGTGCCAGCAGCTATATTTCTACGACAGCATATGGCTACACCTTC	TRBV5-6	TRBJ1-2	-	-
CASSPQGPNQPQHF	TGTGCCAGCAGTCCACAGGGCCCCAATCAGCCCCAGCATTTT	TRBV6-1	TRBJ1-5	-	-
CASSFLPDEQYF	TGTGCCAGCAGTTTCCTCCCCGACGAGCAGTACTTC	TRBV28	TRBJ2-7	-	-
CAWVRDRVNSPLHF	TGTGCCTGGGTTCGGGACAGGGTTAATTCACCCCTCCACTTT	TRBV30	TRBJ1-6	-	TRBD1
CASSLGDSGYEQYF	TGTGCCAGCAGCTTAGGCGATAGCGGTTACGAGCAGTACTTC	TRBV7-8	TRBJ2-7	once	-
CASSHRRLAVRETQYF	TGTGCCAGCAGCCACCGGAGACTAGCGGTCCGGGAGACCCAGTACTTC	TRBV7-9	TRBJ2-5	-	TRBD2
CASSEGAGPDTQYF	TGTGCCAGCAGTGAGGGGGCAGGGCCAGATACGCAGTATTTT	TRBV6-1	TRBJ2-3	-	-
CASGGSGGYTF	TGTGCCAGCGGGGGGAGCGGGGGCTACACCTTC	TRBV6-5	TRBJ1-2	once	-
CASSTRSDTQYF	TGTGCCAGCAGCACACGATCAGATACGCAGTATTTT	TRBV9	TRBJ2-3	-	-
CASSAGLAGEYEQYF	TGCGCCAGCAGCGCGGGACTAGCGGGAGAGTACGAGCAGTACTTC	TRBV5-1	TRBJ2-7	-	TRBD2
CASSLAGESTEAFF	TGCGCCAGCAGCTTGGCAGGGGAGAGTACTGAAGCTTTCTTT	TRBV5-1	TRBJ1-1	-	-
CASSFFRLSSGNTIYF	TGTGCCAGCAGCTTTTTCAGGCTTAGCTCTGGAAACACCATATATTTT	TRBV7-9	TRBJ1-3	-	-
CASSREGNTIYF	TGTGCCAGCAGCCGGGAGGGGAACACCATATATTTT	TRBV2	TRBJ1-3	-	-
CASSASGDDYEQYF	TGTGCCAGCAGCGCCTCAGGGGACGACTACGAGCAGTACTTC	TRBV9	TRBJ2-7	-	-
CASSQDSRTPSVEQYF	TGTGCCAGCAGCCAAGATTCTCGGACACCGAGCGTAGAGCAGTACTTC	TRBV4-2	TRBJ2-7	-	-
CASSRVLPSQFF	TGTGCCAGCAGCCGGGTATTGCCCTCCCAGTTCTTC	TRBV28	TRBJ2-1	-	-
CASREGAIREKLFF	TGTGCCAGCAGAGAGGGGGCAATACGGGAAAAACTGTTTTTT	TRBV25-1	TRBJ1-4	-	TRBD1
CASSDGSSGETQYF	TGCGCCAGCAGTGATGGGTCTAGCGGAGAGACCCAGTACTTC	TRBV10-1	TRBJ2-5	-	TRBD2
CASGTVQETQYF	TGTGCCAGCGGGACAGTTCAAGAGACCCAGTACTTC	TRBV6-5	TRBJ2-5	-	TRBD1
CSVRGQVNTEAFF	TGCAGCGTCAGGGGACAGGTAAACACTGAAGCTTTCTTT	TRBV29-1	TRBJ1-1	few	TRBD1
CATKDRANQPQHF	TGTGCCACAAAAGACAGGGCCAATCAGCCCCAGCATTTT	TRBV10-3	TRBJ1-5	-	TRBD1